This T cell receptor beta chain was found in a study of blood T cell repertoires in COVID-19. On the study more broadly: The study drew acute and convalescent COVID-19 samples from the United States, Italy and Spain. Sources were T cells, B-cell-depleted T cells, or PBMCs; the material itself was cDNA or gDNA.

V lost 2 bases and J lost 4, with 11 bases in between. The CDR3 covers 14 residues. Germline V lookup: CDR1 SGHTA, CDR2 FQGTGA. Assay used: immunoSEQ multiplex PCR; TCRdb lists only in-frame clones, some missing. The sample holds 200,000 to 250,000 clones, more than 80% seen once. Grouping used clinical history reported by participants in a survey and questionnaire. Donors of Cohort 3 who recovered were those that had two negative PCRs, clearance, or symptom resolution. Sequencing was carried out using PBMCs or T cells enriched from blood (not recorded which). The origin of this receptor is a man in his fifties or sixties who had recovered from COVID-19. The chain is built from TRBV7-3 and TRBJ1-2, with D maybe TRBD1 (5 bases). The chain's CDR3 is CASSLDSGGYGYTF. The CDR3 DNA follows: TGTGCCAGCAGCTTAGATTCCGGGGGCTATGGCTACACCTTC.